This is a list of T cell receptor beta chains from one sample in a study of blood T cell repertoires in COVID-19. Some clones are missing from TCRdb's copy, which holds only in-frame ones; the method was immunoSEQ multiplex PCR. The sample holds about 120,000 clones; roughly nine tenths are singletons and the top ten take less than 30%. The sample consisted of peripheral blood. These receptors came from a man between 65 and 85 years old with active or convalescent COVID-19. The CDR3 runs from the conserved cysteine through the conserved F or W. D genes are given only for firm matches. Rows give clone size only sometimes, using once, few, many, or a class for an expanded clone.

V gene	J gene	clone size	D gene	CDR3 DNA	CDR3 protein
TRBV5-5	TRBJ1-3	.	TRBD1	TGTGCCAGCAGTCGGGGACAGGGGGCTGGAAACACCATATATTTT	CASSRGQGAGNTIYF
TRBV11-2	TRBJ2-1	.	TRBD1	TGTGCCAGCAGCTTTAGCCCGGGACAGTGGGGGAATGAGCAGTTCTTC	CASSFSPGQWGNEQFF
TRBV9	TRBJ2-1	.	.	TGTGCCAGCAGCGTAGTCGGGAAGTCCTACAATGAGCAGTTCTTC	CASSVVGKSYNEQFF
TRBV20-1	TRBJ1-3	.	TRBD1	TGCAGTGCTAGTGACCCGACAGGGTCTGGAAACACCATATATTTT	CSASDPTGSGNTIYF
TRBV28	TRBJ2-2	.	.	TGTGCCAGCAGGGATGGGCGAGCGGTTAACACCGGGGAGCTGTTTTTT	CASRDGRAVNTGELFF
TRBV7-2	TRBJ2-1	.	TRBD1	TGTGCCAGCAGCTTATGGACAGGGGACAATGAGCAGTTCTTC	CASSLWTGDNEQFF
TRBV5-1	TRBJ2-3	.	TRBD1	TGCGCCAGCAGTGGACAGGGCGGGGAGGCAGATACGCAGTATTTT	CASSGQGGEADTQYF
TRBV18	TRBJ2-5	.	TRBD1	TGTGCCAGCTCACCTCGCCCGGGACAGCAAGAGACCCAGTACTTC	CASSPRPGQQETQYF
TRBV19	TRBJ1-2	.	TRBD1	TGTGCCAGTAGTATTCAGGGGGCTGCCTATGGCTACACCTTC	CASSIQGAAYGYTF
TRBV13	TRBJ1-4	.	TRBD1	TGTGCCAGCAGCCCAGGGACAGGACGAGGAGAAAAACTGTTTTTT	CASSPGTGRGEKLFF
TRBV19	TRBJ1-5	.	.	TGTGCCAGTAGTATCCCATCGGGGGGCAGGCCCCAGCATTTT	CASSIPSGGRPQHF
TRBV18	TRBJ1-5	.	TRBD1	TGTGCCAGCTCACCGACGGGACAGGGTCATCAGCCCCAGCATTTT	CASSPTGQGHQPQHF
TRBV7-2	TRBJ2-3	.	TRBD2	TGTGCCAGCAGCCCCCGTGGTAGCGGGGGGGGTAGCACAGATACGCAGTATTTT	CASSPRGSGGGSTDTQYF
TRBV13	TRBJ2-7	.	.	TGTGCCAGCAGTCAGGACAGTTCCTACGAGCAGTACTTC	CASSQDSSYEQYF
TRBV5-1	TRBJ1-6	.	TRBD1	TGCGCCAGCAGTCCGGACAGGGAGGGATCACCCCTCCACTTT	CASSPDREGSPLHF
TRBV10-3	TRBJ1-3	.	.	TGTGCCATCAGTGGAGGGACATCCTCCTCAACTGGAAACACCATATATTTT	CAISGGTSSSTGNTIYF
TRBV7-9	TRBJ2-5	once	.	TGTGCCAGCAGCAAGGCACAGGGAGTGGAGACCCAGTACTTC	CASSKAQGVETQYF
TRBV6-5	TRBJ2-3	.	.	TGTGCCAGCAAAAGAGTCAGGGAAAATGAAGATACGCAGTATTTT	CASKRVRENEDTQYF
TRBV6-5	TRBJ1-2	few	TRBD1	TGTGCCAGCAGTTACAACCGGGACAGGGGCACCTATGGCTACACCTTC	CASSYNRDRGTYGYTF
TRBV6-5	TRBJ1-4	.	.	TGTGCCAGCAGCGACGGACAGCAGATAATGATGAAACTGTTTTTT	CASSDGQQIMMKLFF
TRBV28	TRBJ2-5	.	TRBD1	TGTGCCAGCAGTCGACAGGGGATAGAGACCCAGTACTTC	CASSRQGIETQYF
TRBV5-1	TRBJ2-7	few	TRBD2	TGCGCCAGCAGCCCTATCCTATTGACTAGCGGGAGAGGTGGAAACGAGCAGTACTTC	CASSPILLTSGRGGNEQYF
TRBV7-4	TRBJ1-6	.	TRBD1	TGTGCCAGCAGGGGGACAGGGGTCTCCAGCTCCTATAATTCACCCCTCCACTTT	CASRGTGVSSSYNSPLHF
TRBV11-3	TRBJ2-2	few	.	TGTGCCAGCAGCCGGGATGGATCAGAACAAAGCACCGGGGAGCTGTTTTTT	CASSRDGSEQSTGELFF
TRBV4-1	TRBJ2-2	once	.	TGCGCCAGCAGCCAAGATCGGAGCAGAACCGGGGAGCTGTTTTTT	CASSQDRSRTGELFF
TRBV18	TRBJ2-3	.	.	TGTGCCAGCTCACCACCCGCTGCGACAGATACGCAGTATTTT	CASSPPAATDTQYF
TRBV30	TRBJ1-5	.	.	TGTGCCTGGACCGCAGGGCCCAATCAGCCCCAGCATTTT	CAWTAGPNQPQHF
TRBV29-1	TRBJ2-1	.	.	TGCAGCGTTGGCGGTGGTCGGGGGGCGTGGGATGAGCAGTTCTTC	CSVGGGRGAWDEQFF